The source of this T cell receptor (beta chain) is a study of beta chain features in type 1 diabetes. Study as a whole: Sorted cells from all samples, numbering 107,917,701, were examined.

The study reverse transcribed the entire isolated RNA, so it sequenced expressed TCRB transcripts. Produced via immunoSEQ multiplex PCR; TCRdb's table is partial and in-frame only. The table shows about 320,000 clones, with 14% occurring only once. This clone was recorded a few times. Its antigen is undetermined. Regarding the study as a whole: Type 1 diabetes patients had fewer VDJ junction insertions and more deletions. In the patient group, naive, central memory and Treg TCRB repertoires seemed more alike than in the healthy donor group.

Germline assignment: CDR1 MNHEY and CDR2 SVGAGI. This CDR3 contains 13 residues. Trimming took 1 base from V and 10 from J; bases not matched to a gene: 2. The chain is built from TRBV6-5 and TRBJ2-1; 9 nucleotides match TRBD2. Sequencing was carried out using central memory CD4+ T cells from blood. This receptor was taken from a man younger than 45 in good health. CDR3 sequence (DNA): TGTGCCAGCAGTTACTTAGCGGGAGTAGAGCAGTTCTTC. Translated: CASSYLAGVEQFF.